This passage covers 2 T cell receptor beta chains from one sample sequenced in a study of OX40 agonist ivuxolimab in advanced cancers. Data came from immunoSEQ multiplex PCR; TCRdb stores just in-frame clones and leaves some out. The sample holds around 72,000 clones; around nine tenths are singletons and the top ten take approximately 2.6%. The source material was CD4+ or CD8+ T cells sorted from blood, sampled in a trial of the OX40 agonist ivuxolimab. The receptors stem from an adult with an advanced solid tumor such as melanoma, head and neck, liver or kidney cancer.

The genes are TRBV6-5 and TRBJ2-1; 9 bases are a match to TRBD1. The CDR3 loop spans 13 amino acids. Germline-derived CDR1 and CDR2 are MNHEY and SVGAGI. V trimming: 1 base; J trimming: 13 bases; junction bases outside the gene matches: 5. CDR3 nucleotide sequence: TGTGCCAGCAGTTACTTGGACAGGGGAGAACAGTTCTTC. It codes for CASSYLDRGEQFF.

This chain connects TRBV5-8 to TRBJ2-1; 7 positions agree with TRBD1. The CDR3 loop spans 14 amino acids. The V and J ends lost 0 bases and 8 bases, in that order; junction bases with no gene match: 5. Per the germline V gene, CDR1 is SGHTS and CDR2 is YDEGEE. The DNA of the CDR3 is TGTGCCAGCAGCTTGGGAATAGGGGGCGATGAGCAGTTCTTC. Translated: CASSLGIGGDEQFF.